These T cell receptor beta chains were read from a single sample in a study of identical twins. From the 5' RACE reads, TCRdb called clonotypes with MiXCR, one entry per CDR3 protein. The sample lists roughly 500,000 distinct CDR3 sequences, roughly a fifth occurring once. These data were also reused for a study on T cells expressing NK-cell markers.

Specimen: CD4+ T cells sorted from blood. These receptor sequences come from a woman younger than 35 in good health. Each CDR3 is given with its conserved first and last residue. The D gene is left open where the match is weak. A row's size may be missing; if present it is once, few, many or a size class.

clone size: few; V gene: TRBV27; D gene: TRBD2; J gene: TRBJ2-3; CDR3 DNA: TGTGCCAGCAGTTCCCCTCGACTAGCGGAGGGGACAGATACGCAGTATTTT; CDR3 protein: CASSSPRLAEGTDTQYF
clone size: few; V gene: TRBV5-8; D gene: -; J gene: TRBJ2-7; CDR3 DNA: TGTGCCAGCAGCTCCGGGCCGCCGACCGAGCAGTACTTC; CDR3 protein: CASSSGPPTEQYF
clone size: few; V gene: TRBV5-6; D gene: -; J gene: TRBJ2-1; CDR3 DNA: TGTGCCAGCAGCCCGCCGGGAGCGTCCTACAATGAGCAGTTCTTC; CDR3 protein: CASSPPGASYNEQFF
clone size: -; V gene: TRBV10-3; D gene: -; J gene: TRBJ1-2; CDR3 DNA: TGTGCCATCAGTGAGTCCGACGGGAGCTATGGCTACACCTTC; CDR3 protein: CAISESDGSYGYTF
clone size: -; V gene: TRBV5-5; D gene: TRBD1; J gene: TRBJ2-7; CDR3 DNA: TGTGCCAGCAGCTTTACAGGGGGCCCTTTAGAGCAGTACTTC; CDR3 protein: CASSFTGGPLEQYF
clone size: -; V gene: TRBV18; D gene: -; J gene: TRBJ2-1; CDR3 DNA: TGTGCCAGCTCACCACCTGTCGTCGGGGGCAAGCAGTTCTTC; CDR3 protein: CASSPPVVGGKQFF
clone size: few; V gene: TRBV12-3/TRBV12-4; D gene: -; J gene: TRBJ2-7; CDR3 DNA: TGTGCCAGCAGTGGGACACCGTCCTACGAGCAGTACTTC; CDR3 protein: CASSGTPSYEQYF
clone size: medium-sized; V gene: TRBV5-1; D gene: -; J gene: TRBJ2-7; CDR3 DNA: TGCGCCAGCAGCTTGGCTGGTACGGTGGAGAGCTACGAGCAGTACTTC; CDR3 protein: CASSLAGTVESYEQYF
clone size: few; V gene: TRBV9; D gene: -; J gene: TRBJ2-7; CDR3 DNA: TGTGCCAGCAGCACGACGCCAGGGGTAATTGGCGAGCAGTACTTC; CDR3 protein: CASSTTPGVIGEQYF
clone size: few; V gene: TRBV20-1; D gene: -; J gene: TRBJ1-1; CDR3 DNA: TGCAGTGCTAGAGATGACGCGCGTGGGTACACTGAAGCTTTCTTT; CDR3 protein: CSARDDARGYTEAFF
clone size: -; V gene: TRBV7-8; D gene: TRBD2; J gene: TRBJ2-5; CDR3 DNA: TGTGCCAGCAGCCGTGGGACTACGCAAGAGACCCAGTACTTC; CDR3 protein: CASSRGTTQETQYF
clone size: few; V gene: TRBV6-2/TRBV6-3; D gene: TRBD2; J gene: TRBJ2-7; CDR3 DNA: TGTGCCAGCAGTTACTCGATTGGGACTAGCATCCACGAGCAGTACTTC; CDR3 protein: CASSYSIGTSIHEQYF
clone size: few; V gene: TRBV20-1; D gene: -; J gene: TRBJ2-3; CDR3 DNA: TGCAGTGCTAGAGTCGCGACAGAGATCACAGATACGCAGTATTTT; CDR3 protein: CSARVATEITDTQYF
clone size: few; V gene: TRBV6-1; D gene: -; J gene: TRBJ2-1; CDR3 DNA: TGTGCCAGCGGGACGTTTTGGACAACTCTGAATGAGCAGTTCTTC; CDR3 protein: CASGTFWTTLNEQFF
clone size: -; V gene: TRBV10-3; D gene: -; J gene: TRBJ2-5; CDR3 DNA: TGTGCCATCAGTGAGGGGTCTTTTAGATCCCAAGAGACCCAGTACTTC; CDR3 protein: CAISEGSFRSQETQYF
clone size: -; V gene: TRBV30; D gene: -; J gene: TRBJ2-1; CDR3 DNA: TGTGCGGCGGGCCGGTACAATGAGCAGTTCTTC; CDR3 protein: CAAGRYNEQFF
clone size: -; V gene: TRBV5-1; D gene: -; J gene: TRBJ2-1; CDR3 DNA: TGCGCCAGCAGCTTGGGGGCGAGTCGAGAGCAGTTCTTC; CDR3 protein: CASSLGASREQFF
clone size: few; V gene: TRBV21-1; D gene: -; J gene: TRBJ2-4; CDR3 DNA: TGTGCCAGCAGCAATATTGACATCCGGAGCGAGTACTTC; CDR3 protein: CASSNIDIRSEYF
clone size: -; V gene: TRBV20-1; D gene: TRBD2; J gene: TRBJ2-1; CDR3 DNA: TGCAGTGTTACGGATAGCGGGGACAATGAGCAGTTCTTC; CDR3 protein: CSVTDSGDNEQFF
clone size: -; V gene: TRBV5-1; D gene: -; J gene: TRBJ2-3; CDR3 DNA: TGCGCCAGCATGGTAGACGGGGGCGGCACAGATACGCAGTATTTT; CDR3 protein: CASMVDGGGTDTQYF
clone size: few; V gene: TRBV29-1; D gene: -; J gene: TRBJ2-7; CDR3 DNA: TGCAGCGTTGAGGGAGGGGGAAACTACGAGCAGTACTTC; CDR3 protein: CSVEGGGNYEQYF
clone size: -; V gene: TRBV20-1; D gene: -; J gene: TRBJ2-1; CDR3 DNA: TGCAGTGCTAGCGCCCTTTTACTCCACTCCTACAATGAGCAGTTCTTC; CDR3 protein: CSASALLLHSYNEQFF
clone size: -; V gene: TRBV5-4; D gene: TRBD2; J gene: TRBJ2-1; CDR3 DNA: TGTGCCAGCAGCTTAAGCGGGGGGGGGGCCTACAATGAGCAGTTCTTC; CDR3 protein: CASSLSGGGAYNEQFF
clone size: many; V gene: TRBV30; D gene: -; J gene: TRBJ2-1; CDR3 DNA: TGTGCCTGGAGAGCGACAGCTTACTACAATGAGCAGTTCTTC; CDR3 protein: CAWRATAYYNEQFF
clone size: -; V gene: TRBV12-3/TRBV12-4; D gene: -; J gene: TRBJ2-7; CDR3 DNA: TGTGCCAGCAGAACCGACCGGATCTACGAGCAGTACTTC; CDR3 protein: CASRTDRIYEQYF
clone size: -; V gene: TRBV12-5; D gene: TRBD1; J gene: TRBJ2-5; CDR3 DNA: TGTGCTAGTGGTTTGCCCACCGGGACAGGGGGCGCGGAGACCCAGTACTTC; CDR3 protein: CASGLPTGTGGAETQYF
clone size: -; V gene: TRBV12-3/TRBV12-4; D gene: -; J gene: TRBJ2-3; CDR3 DNA: TGTGCCAGCAGTTTAGGGTCAGAGCAGTTGCAGTATTTT; CDR3 protein: CASSLGSEQLQYF
clone size: -; V gene: TRBV11-2; D gene: -; J gene: TRBJ2-3; CDR3 DNA: TGTGCCAGCAGCGAAACAGACTGGGGGCATTCGCAGTATTTT; CDR3 protein: CASSETDWGHSQYF
clone size: -; V gene: TRBV20-1; D gene: -; J gene: TRBJ1-2; CDR3 DNA: TGCAGTGCTAGACGGGGCGCGGAGGGCTACACCTTC; CDR3 protein: CSARRGAEGYTF
clone size: -; V gene: TRBV6-5; D gene: TRBD1; J gene: TRBJ2-7; CDR3 DNA: TGTGCCAGCAGTTTCAACCAGGGGGCCTACGAGCAGTACTTC; CDR3 protein: CASSFNQGAYEQYF
clone size: -; V gene: TRBV7-2; D gene: TRBD2; J gene: TRBJ2-3; CDR3 DNA: TGTGCCAGCAGCTTGGTAGCGGGCGGGGCTAGCACAGATACGCAGTATTTT; CDR3 protein: CASSLVAGGASTDTQYF
clone size: few; V gene: TRBV20-1; D gene: -; J gene: TRBJ1-1; CDR3 DNA: TGCAGTGCTAGAGGGATAAACATGAACACTGAAGCTTTCTTT; CDR3 protein: CSARGINMNTEAFF
clone size: few; V gene: TRBV7-3; D gene: TRBD2; J gene: TRBJ2-1; CDR3 DNA: TGTGCCAGCAGCGCGGGGGGCCGGGACAATGAGCAGTTCTTC; CDR3 protein: CASSAGGRDNEQFF
clone size: -; V gene: TRBV20-1; D gene: -; J gene: TRBJ2-1; CDR3 DNA: TGCAGTGCTAGATTTATTGGAACGAATGAGCAGTTCTTC; CDR3 protein: CSARFIGTNEQFF
clone size: many; V gene: TRBV29-1; D gene: -; J gene: TRBJ1-1; CDR3 DNA: TGCAGCGTTGTACCGCCAAACACTGAAGCTTTCTTT; CDR3 protein: CSVVPPNTEAFF
clone size: few; V gene: TRBV12-3/TRBV12-4; D gene: TRBD1; J gene: TRBJ2-7; CDR3 DNA: TGTGCCAGCAGTTTAAGAAGGACAGGGAGCTTGGAGCAGTACTTC; CDR3 protein: CASSLRRTGSLEQYF
clone size: few; V gene: TRBV12-3/TRBV12-4; D gene: TRBD1; J gene: TRBJ2-7; CDR3 DNA: TGTGCCAGCAGTTTCTTGGACAGGGGCGGCGAGCAGTACTTC; CDR3 protein: CASSFLDRGGEQYF
clone size: -; V gene: TRBV20-1; D gene: -; J gene: TRBJ2-3; CDR3 DNA: TGCAGTGCCCCCACGGGGGCGGGGACTAGCACAGATACGCAGTATTTT; CDR3 protein: CSAPTGAGTSTDTQYF
clone size: few; V gene: TRBV27; D gene: -; J gene: TRBJ1-2; CDR3 DNA: TGTGCCAGCAGTTTAAAACGACATGGCGGCTACACCTTC; CDR3 protein: CASSLKRHGGYTF
clone size: -; V gene: TRBV7-9; D gene: -; J gene: TRBJ1-2; CDR3 DNA: TGTGCCAGCAGCTTAGGGACGGGACAACATTATGGCTACACCTTC; CDR3 protein: CASSLGTGQHYGYTF
clone size: few; V gene: TRBV10-3; D gene: TRBD2; J gene: TRBJ2-3; CDR3 DNA: TGTGCCATCTCTAGCGGGGGGGCCAAATCCGATACGCAGTATTTT; CDR3 protein: CAISSGGAKSDTQYF
clone size: -; V gene: TRBV28; D gene: -; J gene: TRBJ2-7; CDR3 DNA: TGTGCCAGCAGTTTACCACGCGGGGCGACTCTAGGGCAGTACTTC; CDR3 protein: CASSLPRGATLGQYF
clone size: many; V gene: TRBV15; D gene: TRBD1; J gene: TRBJ2-4; CDR3 DNA: TGTGCCACCAGCAGAGATCCCCCGCGGACAGGGTCCCACATTCAGTACTTC; CDR3 protein: CATSRDPPRTGSHIQYF
clone size: few; V gene: TRBV7-2; D gene: -; J gene: TRBJ2-7; CDR3 DNA: TGTGCCAGCAGCCCGCAACAAACCTACGAGCAGTACTTC; CDR3 protein: CASSPQQTYEQYF
clone size: few; V gene: TRBV6-1; D gene: TRBD1; J gene: TRBJ1-4; CDR3 DNA: TGTGCCAGCAGGGCCACAGGGGGGACTAATGAAAAACTGTTTTTT; CDR3 protein: CASRATGGTNEKLFF
clone size: -; V gene: TRBV19; D gene: -; J gene: TRBJ2-7; CDR3 DNA: TGTGCCAGTAGTATCTCCGCTCCCTACGAGCAGTACTTC; CDR3 protein: CASSISAPYEQYF
clone size: -; V gene: TRBV12-3/TRBV12-4; D gene: TRBD1; J gene: TRBJ1-5; CDR3 DNA: TGTGCCAGCAGTTTGCGGACAGGGTCTTATCAGCCCCAGCATTTT; CDR3 protein: CASSLRTGSYQPQHF
clone size: -; V gene: TRBV6-1; D gene: -; J gene: TRBJ1-1; CDR3 DNA: TGTGCCAGCAGTGAGTTTTCAGGGGTCGCTGAAGCTTTCTTT; CDR3 protein: CASSEFSGVAEAFF
clone size: -; V gene: TRBV29-1; D gene: TRBD1; J gene: TRBJ2-7; CDR3 DNA: TGCAGCGTTGAAGTCAGGGGGTACTACGAGCAGTACTTC; CDR3 protein: CSVEVRGYYEQYF
clone size: few; V gene: TRBV20-1; D gene: TRBD1; J gene: TRBJ2-3; CDR3 DNA: TGCAGTGCTGGGTCCGGGACAGGGCACACAGATACGCAGTATTTT; CDR3 protein: CSAGSGTGHTDTQYF
clone size: many; V gene: TRBV20-1; D gene: -; J gene: TRBJ2-7; CDR3 DNA: TGCAGTGCTACCCCTCGAGGGGTATACGAGCAGTACTTC; CDR3 protein: CSATPRGVYEQYF
clone size: -; V gene: TRBV6-6; D gene: TRBD1; J gene: TRBJ2-7; CDR3 DNA: TGTGCCAGCAGACGACAGGGGGCGGGGGACGAGCAGTACTTC; CDR3 protein: CASRRQGAGDEQYF
clone size: few; V gene: TRBV10-3; D gene: -; J gene: TRBJ2-3; CDR3 DNA: TGTGCCATCACAAGCGTAGCTAGCACAGATACGCAGTATTTT; CDR3 protein: CAITSVASTDTQYF
clone size: -; V gene: TRBV5-1; D gene: TRBD2; J gene: TRBJ2-1; CDR3 DNA: TGCGCCAGCACCCCTTCGGCGGGAGGACCGTACAATGAGCAGTTCTTC; CDR3 protein: CASTPSAGGPYNEQFF